This T cell receptor (beta chain) appears in the sequencing data of a study of T cells in Graves' hyperthyroidism and ophthalmopathy. TCR beta CDR3 sequences were amplified from RNA transcripts. The TCR CDR3 was amplified in a first-round RT-PCR using the HTBI primer set. MiXCR, run by TCRdb on the multiplex PCR reads, gives a single entry per CDR3 protein. The sample lists approximately 630,000 distinct CDR3 sequences; roughly 17% were seen once. On the basis of clinical symptoms, serum thyroxine and TRAb, thyroid ultrasound and orbital computed tomography, diagnoses were made. This clonotype has just a few counts. Its target is unknown. Study-level results: Most thyroid clonotypes that were expanded above 0.001 also turned up in blood.

Sample: blood. The TCR originated in a woman aged 25-40 years with Graves' hyperthyroidism.

CDR3 in DNA: TGTGCCAGCTCACCACCTGGGAGGACTGGCTACACCTTC. Encoded protein: CASSPPGRTGYTF. The chain couples TRBV18 to TRBJ1-2; no definite D call. Trimming removed 0 bases at V and 7 bases at J, with 9 bases between. Germline lookup yields CDR1 KGHSH and CDR2 LQKENI. The CDR3 is 13 residues long. Using reference TRBV18 and TRBJ1-2 for the parts outside the CDR3, the full variable domain is NAGVMQNPRHLVRRRGQEARLRCSPMKGHSHVYWYRQLPEEGLKFMVYLQKENIIDESGMPKERFSAEFPKEGPSILRIQQVVRGDSAAYFCASSPPGRTGYTFGSGTRLTVV.